A single sample gave rise to the 18 T cell receptor beta chains below, sequenced in a study of cytomegalovirus exposure and HLA in healthy donors. The study ran its PCR with 60 Vbeta and 13 Jbeta primers. Produced via immunoSEQ multiplex PCR; TCRdb's table is partial and in-frame only. The sample records 100,000 to 150,000 clones, 81% being singletons. Sequenced: PBMCs. Source of these receptors: a man between 18 and 29 years old in good health and CMV-seropositive.

The chain carries TRBV7-2 and TRBJ1-2; D gene ambiguous. Trimming took 1 base from V and 6 from J, leaving 15 bases between them. Germline assignment: CDR1 SGHTA and CDR2 FQGNSA. This CDR3 has 15 residues. The CDR3 bases are TGTGCCAGCAGCTTAGAGGCGCAAACGGAGGATGGCTACACCTTC. It encodes CASSLEAQTEDGYTF.

The chain recombines TRBV5-6 with TRBJ1-2; D might be TRBD1 (6 bases). This CDR3 has 16 residues. Trimming left V 1 base short and J 5 bases short, with 18 bases between. Germline CDR1 SGHDT, CDR2 YYEEEE. CDR3 region: CASSLLELGHSYGYTF. The CDR3 coding sequence is TGTGCCAGCAGCTTGCTCGAGCTGGGACACTCGTATGGCTACACCTTC.

V gene TRBV9 combines with J gene TRBJ2-5; D perhaps matches TRBD2 (6 bases). V was trimmed by 0 bases and J by 5 bases, leaving 11 bases between them. Germline CDR1 and CDR2: SGDLS and YYNGEE. CDR3 length: 14 residues. In DNA form, the CDR3 reads TGTGCCAGCAGCGTAGGAATTGGGGGGGAGACCCAGTACTTC. Residues: CASSVGIGGETQYF.

The chain employs TRBV30 and TRBJ1-1; D unresolved. V lost 2 bases, J lost 5 bases, and 12 bases lay in between. CDR1 is GTSNPN, CDR2 SVGIG, per germline (reference sequence). The CDR3 is 13 residues long. Written as DNA, the CDR3 is TGTGCCTGGAGTCTAGAGAGAGATACTGAAGCTTTCTTT. Residues: CAWSLERDTEAFF.

The gene calls are TRBV6-1 and TRBJ2-7, with 7 bases fitting TRBD1. The CDR3 covers 14 residues. Germline trimming cut 8 bases from V and 0 bases from J; bases unmatched to any gene: 7. Germline CDR1 MNHNS, CDR2 SASEGT. The chain's CDR3 is CASSIGTASYEQYF. CDR3 in DNA: TGTGCCAGCTCTATCGGGACAGCCTCCTACGAGCAGTACTTC.

CDR3 loop: CASPSGTRSYEQYF. The CDR3 DNA is TGTGCCAGCCCCTCCGGGACTAGAAGCTACGAGCAGTACTTC. This chain links TRBV9 with TRBJ2-7, with 8 bases that match TRBD2. The CDR3 extends over 14 amino acids. The ends lost 7 bases at V and 3 bases at J; junction bases unmatched: 9. CDR1 is SGDLS, CDR2 YYNGEE, per germline.

This sequence joins TRBV9 and TRBJ1-2; weak D call: TRBD1 (5 bases). CDR1 is SGDLS, CDR2 YYNGEE, per germline. There are 13 residues in the CDR3. V was clipped by 0 bases and J by 8 bases, with 11 bases between them. Here the CDR3 reads CASSVGTKEGYTF. The CDR3 bases are TGTGCCAGCAGCGTAGGGACAAAGGAGGGCTACACCTTC.

The CDR3 loop is CASRPDGGTSYEQYF. The CDR3 DNA sequence: TGCGCCAGCAGACCGGACGGGGGGACCTCCTACGAGCAGTACTTC. The chain has TRBV5-1 and TRBJ2-7, with 7 bases matching TRBD2. The CDR3 has 15 residues. The germline CDR1 and CDR2 sequences are SGHRS and YFSETQ. The V segment lost 5 bases and the J segment 0 bases; nucleotides outside the gene matches: 8.

This clone has a handful of counts. The chain links TRBV11-2 to TRBJ2-5; TRBD1 aligns across 8 bases. CDR1 is SGHAT and CDR2 is FQNNGV in the germline V gene. This CDR3 region has 15 residues. The ends lost 4 bases at V and 5 bases at J; junction bases unmatched: 9. CDR3: CASSSPDRAGETQYF. The CDR3 DNA is TGTGCCAGCAGCTCCCCGGACAGGGCAGGGGAGACCCAGTACTTC.

The V call is TRBV7-2, the J call TRBJ2-7; 9 bases fit TRBD1. CDR3 size: 17 residues. Germline V lookup: CDR1 SGHTA, CDR2 FQGNSA. Losses at the gene ends were 5 bases for V and 7 bases for J; bases not matched to a gene: 18. The CDR3 sequence: CASSPRTGTGRFGEQYF. The CDR3 DNA sequence: TGTGCCAGCAGCCCACGTACCGGGACAGGGAGGTTCGGGGAGCAGTACTTC.

This clone has more than one count but fewer than ten. This chain joins TRBV7-2 and TRBJ2-2; D is undetermined. CDR1 and CDR2 from the germline V gene are SGHTA and FQGNSA. V shed 4 bases and J shed 3 bases, with 9 bases lying between them. CDR3 size: 14 residues. CDR3 sequence (DNA): TGTGCCAGCAGCTCCTATGCTGACACCGGGGAGCTGTTTTTT. This sequence encodes CASSSYADTGELFF.

This chain connects TRBV7-2 to TRBJ2-4; possibly TRBD1 for D (6 bases). Between the trimmed V and J ends, which lost 4 bases and 0 bases, there was a span of 7 bases. The CDR3 has 14 residues. Germline V gives CDR1 SGHTA, CDR2 FQGNSA. The CDR3 DNA follows: TGTGCCAGCAGCTCGACAGGAGCCAAAAACATTCAGTACTTC. Protein: CASSSTGAKNIQYF.

The CDR3 loop is CASSSGGGYNEQFF. The CDR3 nucleotides read TGTGCCAGCAGCTCGGGGGGGGGCTACAATGAGCAGTTCTTC. V gene TRBV5-4 combines with J gene TRBJ2-1; TRBD2 aligns across 8 bases. Germline CDR1 reads SGHNT; CDR2 reads YYREEE (reference sequence). J lost 3 bases, V lost 3 bases, and 2 bases had no gene match. The CDR3 is made up of 14 amino acids.

The V call is TRBV6-1, the J call TRBJ1-6; the D is unclear. The CDR3 is made up of 13 amino acids. CDR1 MNHNS and CDR2 SASEGT come from the germline V gene. V was shortened by 6 bases and J by 12 bases, with 15 bases between the two germline ends. The DNA for the CDR3 is TGTGCCAGCAGCGGGGAGCCTTACAGACCCCTCCACTTT. This sequence encodes CASSGEPYRPLHF.

This chain joins TRBV5-1 and TRBJ2-3; the match to TRBD2 covers 7 bases. CDR3 length equals 15 residues. With 2 bases clipped from V and 6 bases from J, the junction kept 9 bases outside the gene matches. Per the germline V gene, CDR1 is SGHRS and CDR2 is YFSETQ. This CDR3 reads CASSLGLAEGDTQYF. The CDR3 nucleotides are TGCGCCAGCAGCTTAGGCCTAGCGGAAGGTGATACGCAGTATTTT.

The chain has TRBV2 and TRBJ2-7; 7 positions match TRBD2. Germline V gene data show CDR1 as SNHLY and CDR2 as FYNNEI. The V gene end was trimmed by 5 bases and the J gene end by 6 bases; junction bases not matched to a gene: 13. This CDR3 spans 15 amino acids. DNA of the CDR3: TGTGCCAGCAGTCAACGGACTAGTAGAGGGCGCGAGCAGTACTTC. This translates into CASSQRTSRGREQYF. The entire variable domain, with the rest obtained from reference TRBV2 and TRBJ2-7, is as follows: EPEVTQTPSHQVTQMGQEVILRCVPISNHLYFYWYRQILGQKVEFLVSFYNNEISEKSEIFDDQFSVERPDGSNFTLKIRSTKLEDSAMYFCASSQRTSRGREQYFGPGTRLTVT.

The chain couples TRBV6-6 to TRBJ1-2, with unresolved D. V lost 0 bases and J 1 base, leaving 6 bases between the germline ends. The CDR3 sequence is 14 residues long. Germline V lookup: CDR1 MNHNY, CDR2 SVGAGI (reference sequence). The CDR3 DNA is TGTGCCAGCAGTTACTCGGCAGGTAACTATGGCTACACCTTC. Translation: CASSYSAGNYGYTF.

V and J are TRBV5-1 and TRBJ1-4; D is unclear. V was clipped by 7 bases and J by 0 bases, with 10 bases between them. CDR3 length equals 14 residues. Germline CDR1 and CDR2: SGHRS and YFSETQ. The CDR3 region is CASSRETTNEKLFF. CDR3 DNA sequence: TGCGCCAGCTCCCGGGAAACAACTAATGAAAAACTGTTTTTT.